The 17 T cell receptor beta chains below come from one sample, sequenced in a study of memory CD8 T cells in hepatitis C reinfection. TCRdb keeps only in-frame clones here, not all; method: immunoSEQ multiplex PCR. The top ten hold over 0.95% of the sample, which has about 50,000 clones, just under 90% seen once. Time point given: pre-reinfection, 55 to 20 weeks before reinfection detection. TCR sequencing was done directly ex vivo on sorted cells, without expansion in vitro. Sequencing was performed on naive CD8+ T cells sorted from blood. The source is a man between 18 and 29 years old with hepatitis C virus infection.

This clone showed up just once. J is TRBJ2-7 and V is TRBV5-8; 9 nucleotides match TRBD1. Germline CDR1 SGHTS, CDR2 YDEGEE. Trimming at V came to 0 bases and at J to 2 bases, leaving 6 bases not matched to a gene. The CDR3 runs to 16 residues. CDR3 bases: TGTGCCAGCAGCTTGGAAGGGGACAGGGCCACCTACGAGCAGTACGTC. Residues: CASSLEGDRATYEQYV.

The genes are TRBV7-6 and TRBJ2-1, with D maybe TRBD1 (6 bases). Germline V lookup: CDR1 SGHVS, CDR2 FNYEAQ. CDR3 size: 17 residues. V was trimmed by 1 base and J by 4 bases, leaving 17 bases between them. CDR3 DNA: TGTGCCAGCAGCTTAGTTGGGGGCCCGACGGTTTACAATGAGCAGTTCTTC. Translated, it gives CASSLVGGPTVYNEQFF.

CDR3 amino acids: CASSSSGQGIYEQYF. As DNA, the CDR3 is TGTGCCAGCAGCTCGAGCGGACAGGGGATTTACGAGCAGTACTTC. This sequence joins TRBV7-9 and TRBJ2-7; 9 bases are shared with TRBD1. J was trimmed by 4 bases and V by 4 bases; bases with no gene match: 8. This CDR3 spans 15 amino acids. CDR1 is SEHNR and CDR2 is FQNEAQ in the germline V gene (reference sequence). The full variable domain, rest sourced from reference TRBV7-9 and TRBJ2-7, is DTGVSQNPRHKITKRGQNVTFRCDPISEHNRLYWYRQTLGQGPEFLTYFQNEAQLEKSRLLSDRFSAERPKGSFSTLEIQRTEQGDSAMYLCASSSSGQGIYEQYFGPGTRLTVT.

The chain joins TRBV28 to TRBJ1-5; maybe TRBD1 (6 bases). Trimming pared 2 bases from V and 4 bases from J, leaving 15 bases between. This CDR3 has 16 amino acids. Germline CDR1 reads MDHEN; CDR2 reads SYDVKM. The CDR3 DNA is TGTGCCAGCAGTTTAAGCCCTGGGGGCAGGAATCAGCCCCAGCATTTT. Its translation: CASSLSPGGRNQPQHF.

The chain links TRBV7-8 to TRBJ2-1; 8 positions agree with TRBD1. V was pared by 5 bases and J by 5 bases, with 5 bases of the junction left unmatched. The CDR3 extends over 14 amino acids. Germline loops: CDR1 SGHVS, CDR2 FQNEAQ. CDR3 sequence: CASSPETGDNEQFF. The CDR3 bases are TGTGCCAGCAGCCCAGAGACAGGGGACAATGAGCAGTTCTTC.

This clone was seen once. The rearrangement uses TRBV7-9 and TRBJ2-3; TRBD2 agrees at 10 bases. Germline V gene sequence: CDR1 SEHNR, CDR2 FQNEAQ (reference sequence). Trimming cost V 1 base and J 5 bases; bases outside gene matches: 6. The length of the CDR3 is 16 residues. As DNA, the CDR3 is TGTGCCAGCAGCTTAGACATCCTAGCGGGAGTAGATACGCAGTATTTT. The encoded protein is CASSLDILAGVDTQYF.

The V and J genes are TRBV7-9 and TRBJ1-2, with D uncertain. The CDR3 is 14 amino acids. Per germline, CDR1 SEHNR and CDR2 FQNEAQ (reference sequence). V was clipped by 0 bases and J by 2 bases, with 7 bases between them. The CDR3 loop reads CASSLAGVNYGYTF. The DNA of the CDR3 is TGTGCCAGCAGCTTAGCCGGTGTCAACTATGGCTACACCTTC.

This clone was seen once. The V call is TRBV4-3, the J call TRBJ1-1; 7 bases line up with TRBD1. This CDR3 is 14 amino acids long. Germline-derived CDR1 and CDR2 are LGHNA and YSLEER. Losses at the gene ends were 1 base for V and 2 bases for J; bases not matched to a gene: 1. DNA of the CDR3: TGCGCCAGCAGCCAAGGGGACAGTAACACTGAAGCTTTCTTT. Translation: CASSQGDSNTEAFF.

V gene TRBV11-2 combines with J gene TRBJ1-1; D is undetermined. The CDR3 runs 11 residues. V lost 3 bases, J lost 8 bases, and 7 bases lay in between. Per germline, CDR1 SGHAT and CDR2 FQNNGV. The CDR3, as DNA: TGTGCCAGCAGCTTGGGCAGAGAAGCTTTCTTT. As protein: CASSLGREAFF.

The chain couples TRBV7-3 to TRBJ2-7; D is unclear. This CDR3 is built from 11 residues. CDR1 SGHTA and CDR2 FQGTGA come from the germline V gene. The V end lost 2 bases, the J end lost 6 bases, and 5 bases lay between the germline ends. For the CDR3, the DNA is TGTGCCAGCAGCTTAGGAGTCGAGCAGTACTTC. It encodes CASSLGVEQYF.

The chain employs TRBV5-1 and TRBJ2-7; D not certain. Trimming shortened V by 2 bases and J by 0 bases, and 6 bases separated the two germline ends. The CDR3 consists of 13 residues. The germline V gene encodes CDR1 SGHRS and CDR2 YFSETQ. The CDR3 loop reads CASSFTYSYEQYF. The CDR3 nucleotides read TGCGCCAGCAGCTTTACATACTCCTACGAGCAGTACTTC.

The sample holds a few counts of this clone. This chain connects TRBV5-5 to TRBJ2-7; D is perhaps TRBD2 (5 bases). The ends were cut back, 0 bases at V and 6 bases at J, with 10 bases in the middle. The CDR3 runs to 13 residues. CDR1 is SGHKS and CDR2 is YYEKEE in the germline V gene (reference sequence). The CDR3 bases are TGTGCCAGCAGCTTGGCCCTGGGAGCCGAGCAGTACGTC. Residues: CASSLALGAEQYV.

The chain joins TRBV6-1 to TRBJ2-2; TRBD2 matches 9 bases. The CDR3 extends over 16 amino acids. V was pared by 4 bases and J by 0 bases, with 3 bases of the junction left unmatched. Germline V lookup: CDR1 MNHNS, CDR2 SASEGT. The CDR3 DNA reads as TGTGCCAGCAGTGTTCGACTAGCGGCGAACACCGGGGAGCTGTTTTTT. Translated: CASSVRLAANTGELFF.

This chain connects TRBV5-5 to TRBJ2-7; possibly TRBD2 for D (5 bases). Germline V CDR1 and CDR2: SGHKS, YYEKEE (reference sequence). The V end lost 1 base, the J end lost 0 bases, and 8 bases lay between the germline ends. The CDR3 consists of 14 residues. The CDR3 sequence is CASSLSGSSYEQYV. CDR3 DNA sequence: TGTGCCAGCAGCTTGTCGGGGAGCTCCTACGAGCAGTACGTC.

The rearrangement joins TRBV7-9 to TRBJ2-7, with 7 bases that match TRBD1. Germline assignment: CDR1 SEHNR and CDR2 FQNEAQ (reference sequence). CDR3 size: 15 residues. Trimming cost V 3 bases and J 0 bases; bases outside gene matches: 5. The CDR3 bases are TGTGCCAGCAGCTTCGGACAGGAGTTCTCCTACGAGCAGTACTTC. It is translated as CASSFGQEFSYEQYF.

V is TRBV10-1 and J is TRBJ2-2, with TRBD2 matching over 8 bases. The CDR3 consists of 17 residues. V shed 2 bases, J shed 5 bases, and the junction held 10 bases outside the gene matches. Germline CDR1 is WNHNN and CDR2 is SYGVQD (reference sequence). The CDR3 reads CASSERSSGTSTGELFF. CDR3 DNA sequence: TGCGCCAGCAGTGAGAGGAGTAGCGGGACTTCGACCGGGGAGCTGTTTTTT.

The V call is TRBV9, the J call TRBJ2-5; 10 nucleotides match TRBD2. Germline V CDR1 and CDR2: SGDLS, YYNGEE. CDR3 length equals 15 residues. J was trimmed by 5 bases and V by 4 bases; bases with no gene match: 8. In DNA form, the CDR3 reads TGTGCCAGCAGCTTCACCGGGACTAGCGAGGAGACCCAGTACTTC. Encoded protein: CASSFTGTSEETQYF.